This T cell receptor (beta chain) was recorded in a study of T cell responses to AZD1222 COVID-19 vaccine. Second-dose intervals of approximately 4 or approximately 12 weeks were pooled. With 2 bases removed from V and 0 bases from J, the gap between germline ends came to 14 bases. Germline CDR1 and CDR2: MNHEY and SVGEGT. This CDR3 comprises 17 residues. Libraries were prepared by immunoSEQ multiplex PCR; TCRdb keeps only in-frame clonotypes and omits some of them. The data show 79,000 or so clones, approximately 89% seen once. General study points: Only six people who got AZD1222 tested seropositive at baseline. Following two doses of AZD1222, Spike-specific TCR breadth and depth rose. Reports say nearly half of spike-specific TCRs go after unmutated variant regions.

As regards this clone: What it recognizes is unknown.

This sequence was found in an adult who received the AZD1222 COVID-19 vaccine. The gene calls are TRBV6-2 or TRBV6-3 and TRBJ1-5; D possibly corresponds to TRBD1 (5 bases). The sequenced sample was peripheral blood, obtained 28 days after the second AZD1222 dose. This CDR3 is CASSYRTRYYSNQPQHF. The CDR3 nucleotides read TGTGCCAGCAGTTACAGGACACGCTACTATAGCAATCAGCCCCAGCATTTT.